A selection of T cell receptor beta chains follows, all from one sample in a study of T cells of healthy individuals. TCRdb reanalysed the 5' RACE reads using MiXCR and keeps one entry per CDR3 protein. The table records about 53,000 distinct CDR3 sequences, 14% to 15% of them present only once. These receptors all stem from a human donor in good health. Each CDR3 is given with its conserved first and last residue. Fields, in order: D gene, J gene, clone size, V gene, CDR3 protein, CDR3 DNA. A D gene is named only where the DNA matches it firmly. Some rows have no size entry. The others give once, few or many, or a class for an expanded clone.

NA	TRBJ2-1	many	TRBV4-3	CASSLALASVNEQFF	TGCGCCAGCAGTCTAGCGTTGGCTAGCGTCAATGAGCAGTTCTTC
NA	TRBJ2-2	few	TRBV6-4	CASKTRDNTGELFF	TGTGCCAGCAAGACACGGGACAACACCGGGGAGCTGTTTTTT
NA	TRBJ2-4	NA	TRBV12-1	CASSFAGLAGVPKNIQYF	TGTGCCAGCAGCTTTGCGGGACTAGCGGGAGTGCCAAAAAACATTCAGTACTTC
NA	TRBJ2-7	NA	TRBV7-2	CASRGGLGGPSSYEQYF	TGTGCCAGCAGGGGGGGGCTAGGAGGCCCAAGCTCCTACGAGCAGTACTTC
NA	TRBJ2-6	many	TRBV6-6	CASSLIMSGANVLTF	TGTGCCAGCAGCTTGATCATGTCTGGGGCCAACGTCCTGACTTTC
NA	TRBJ2-7	NA	TRBV25-1	CASSERDVLVREQYF	TGTGCCAGCAGTGAACGTGATGTCCTTGTAAGGGAGCAGTACTTC
NA	TRBJ1-1	NA	TRBV7-9	CASSLEGGYTEAFF	TGTGCCAGCAGCTTAGAAGGAGGCTACACTGAAGCTTTCTTT
NA	TRBJ1-3	few	TRBV24-1	CATSLSYSGNTIYF	TGTGCCACCAGTCTATCTTACTCTGGAAACACCATATATTTT
NA	TRBJ1-2	many	TRBV29-1	CSVVGQGYDGYTF	TGCAGCGTTGTTGGGCAGGGGTATGATGGCTACACCTTC
TRBD2	TRBJ2-2	many	TRBV20-1	CSAPRGGRANTGELFF	TGCAGTGCCCCACGTGGCGGGAGAGCGAACACCGGGGAGCTGTTTTTT
NA	TRBJ1-2	many	TRBV9	CASSAPGRIYTF	TGTGCCAGCAGCGCTCCGGGTAGGATCTACACCTTC
NA	TRBJ1-2	few	TRBV4-1	CASSQAPGDYGYTF	TGCGCCAGCAGCCAAGCCCCGGGGGACTATGGCTACACCTTC
TRBD2	TRBJ2-5	NA	TRBV4-1	CASRDTSGGQETQYF	TGCGCCAGCAGAGATACTAGCGGGGGGCAAGAGACCCAGTACTTC
TRBD2	TRBJ2-3	few	TRBV20-1	CSARHPGAGVTDTQYF	TGCAGTGCTAGACACCCCGGGGCGGGGGTTACAGATACGCAGTATTTT
TRBD2	TRBJ2-3	many	TRBV24-1	CATSDPQGGDTQYF	TGTGCCACCAGTGATCCCCAGGGAGGGGATACGCAGTATTTT
TRBD1	TRBJ2-3	few	TRBV2	CASSSDRGGTDTQYF	TGTGCCAGCAGCAGTGACAGGGGTGGGACAGATACGCAGTATTTT
NA	TRBJ2-7	few	TRBV5-1	CASSLEHHSYEQYF	TGCGCCAGCAGCTTGGAACACCATTCCTACGAGCAGTACTTC
NA	TRBJ1-1	few	TRBV7-3	CASSSSGDTEAFF	TGTGCCAGCAGCTCGTCAGGTGACACTGAAGCTTTCTTT
NA	TRBJ1-1	few	TRBV12-5	CASGPGTTEAFF	TGTGCTAGTGGACCAGGGACCACTGAAGCTTTCTTT
NA	TRBJ2-2	NA	TRBV5-1	CASSLERTSTGELFF	TGCGCCAGCAGCTTGGAACGTACCTCCACCGGGGAGCTGTTTTTT
NA	TRBJ2-5	many	TRBV10-3	CAAKGLSWETQYF	NA
NA	TRBJ2-1	many	TRBV3-1	CASSLDPDEQFF	TGTGCCAGCAGCCTAGATCCAGATGAGCAGTTCTTC
NA	TRBJ2-2	NA	TRBV7-2	CASSPQGLPSGELFF	TGTGCCAGCAGCCCCCAGGGACTCCCTTCCGGGGAGCTGTTTTTT
NA	TRBJ1-6	many	TRBV7-2	CASSLGRDSPLHF	TGTGCCAGCAGCTTGGGGCGGGATTCACCCCTCCACTTT
NA	TRBJ2-4	NA	TRBV2	CASMVGNIQYF	TGTGCCAGCATGGTGGGGAACATTCAGTACTTC
NA	TRBJ2-5	NA	TRBV9	CASSVGTAEGETQYF	TGTGCCAGCAGCGTAGGTACGGCCGAGGGAGAGACCCAGTACTTC
NA	TRBJ2-2	NA	TRBV6-5	CASSPTGLSSLNTGELFF	TGTGCCAGCAGCCCCACAGGCCTCTCTAGTCTAAACACCGGGGAGCTGTTTTTT
NA	TRBJ1-6	NA	TRBV9	CASSVEASPSSSYNSPLHF	TGTGCCAGCAGCGTAGAGGCCAGCCCATCCAGCTCCTATAATTCACCCCTCCACTTT
NA	TRBJ2-2	NA	TRBV19	CASSRSGADTGELFF	TGTGCCAGTAGCCGGTCAGGGGCCGACACCGGGGAGCTGTTTTTT
NA	TRBJ2-5	many	TRBV20-1	CSAPGGGTVETQYF	TGCAGTGCCCCTGGGGGGGGGACAGTAGAGACCCAGTACTTC
TRBD1	TRBJ1-3	NA	TRBV3-1	CASSQETGIGNTIYF	TGTGCCAGCAGCCAGGAGACAGGGATCGGAAACACCATATATTTT
NA	TRBJ1-5	NA	TRBV30	CAWREGDRGYQPQHF	TGTGCCTGGAGGGAAGGGGACCGGGGCTATCAGCCCCAGCATTTT
NA	TRBJ2-5	NA	TRBV6-2/TRBV6-3	CASSWSKTQYF	TGTGCCAGCAGTTGGAGCAAGACCCAGTACTTC
TRBD2	TRBJ2-1	NA	TRBV7-9	CASSFLAGGGYNEQFF	TGTGCCAGCAGCTTTCTAGCGGGGGGCGGATACAATGAGCAGTTCTTC
NA	TRBJ2-7	NA	TRBV28	CASSPHQRSSYEQYF	TGTGCCAGCAGTCCCCACCAGAGAAGCTCCTACGAGCAGTACTTC
TRBD1	TRBJ1-4	many	TRBV7-2	CASSLARGQGNEKLFF	TGTGCCAGCAGCTTAGCCCGCGGACAGGGGAATGAAAAACTGTTTTTT
TRBD1	TRBJ2-7	few	TRBV9	CASSGGQGPSYEQYF	TGTGCCAGCAGTGGAGGACAGGGACCCTCCTACGAGCAGTACTTC
NA	TRBJ2-3	many	TRBV2	CASSELRTSSSQYF	TGTGCCAGCAGTGAACTCCGGACTTCCTCTTCGCAGTATTTT
NA	TRBJ2-5	few	TRBV20-1	CSARSQLQETQYF	TGCAGTGCTAGATCCCAGTTACAAGAGACCCAGTACTTC
TRBD1	TRBJ1-5	many	TRBV29-1	CSVELQGAPGQHF	TGCAGCGTTGAATTACAGGGGGCCCCGGGCCAGCATTTT